This TCR beta chain was identified in a study of blood T cell repertoires in COVID-19. About the study: The study drew acute and convalescent COVID-19 samples from the United States, Italy and Spain.

Enrolled through a virtual design, the participants were between roughly 18 and 100 years of age and came from under 25 US areas. Germline loops: CDR1 SNHLY, CDR2 FYNNEI. This CDR3 comprises 16 residues. V dropped 7 bases and J dropped 8; count of bases not matched to a gene: 16. Source study methods: Reference gene primer amplification gave nucleated cell count estimates. TCRdb keeps only in-frame clones here, not all; method: immunoSEQ multiplex PCR. Clone size and V and J calls were adopted from that table, with D and trimming inferred from the DNA. The data show over 350,000 clones, around nine tenths seen once.

This chain uses TRBV2 with TRBJ2-1; 8 nucleotides match TRBD1. The specimen was PBMCs or T cells enriched from blood (not recorded which). The sequence was obtained from a woman aged 18-29 years with acute COVID-19. CDR3 sequence: CASILAGGATLYEQFF. The CDR3 nucleotides are TGTGCCAGCATTCTCGCAGGGGGCGCGACTCTATATGAGCAGTTCTTC.